The 12 T cell receptor beta chains in this list originate from one sample, sequenced in a study of shared clonotypes between healthy human individuals. Libraries were prepared by immunoSEQ multiplex PCR; TCRdb keeps only in-frame clonotypes and omits some of them. The sample lists about 2.4 million clones; approximately 90% were seen once. Specimen: naive CD4+ T cells sorted from blood. Subset denoted: CD45RA+ positively selected. Every receptor here comes from a man between 18 and 29 years old in good health.

DNA for the CDR3: TGCAGCGTTGAACAGGGGATAGGCTACGAGCAGTACTTC. Its protein is CSVEQGIGYEQYF. V usage is TRBV29-1 and J usage is TRBJ2-7; D may be TRBD1 (6 bases). Trimming removed 2 bases from V and 3 bases from J, with 11 bases in between. The CDR3 covers 13 residues. Germline V gives CDR1 SQVTM, CDR2 ANQGSEA.

The chain combines TRBV14 with TRBJ1-3; a weak D match, TRBD1 (6 bases). CDR3 length equals 16 residues. V was cut by 6 bases and J by 3 bases, with 18 bases left in between. CDR1 is SGHDN, CDR2 FVKESK, per germline. DNA for the CDR3: TGTGCCAGCAGTCGACAAAGGACAGCCGGTGGAAACACCATATATTTT. This codes for CASSRQRTAGGNTIYF.

This clone was recorded only once. One end of the junction does not line up with germline, which may come from a read error. This chain uses TRBV5-6 with TRBJ2-3; 9 bases line up with TRBD2. CDR1 is SGHDT, CDR2 YYEEEE, per germline. The CDR3 is 13 residues long. CDR3 bases: TGCGGCTTCGCGGGGGGGCCCACAGATACGCAGTATTTT. Encoded protein: CGFAGGPTDTQYF. The complete variable domain, with remaining parts taken from reference TRBV5-6 and TRBJ2-3, reads DAGVTQSPTHLIKTRGQQVTLRCSPKSGHDTVSWYQQALGQGPQFIFQYYEEEERQRGNFPDRFSGHQFPNYSSELNVNALLLGDSALYLCGFAGGPTDTQYFGPGTRLTVL.

J is TRBJ2-5 and V is TRBV19; D is undetermined. The ends were cut back, 4 bases at V and 5 bases at J, with 11 bases in the middle. The CDR3 contains 13 residues. The germline V gene has CDR1 LNHDA and CDR2 SQIVND (reference sequence). The CDR3 is CASSRVISETQYF. DNA for the CDR3: TGTGCCAGTAGTAGGGTTATTTCGGAGACCCAGTACTTC. The variable domain in full, with the rest retrieved from reference TRBV19 and TRBJ2-5, is DGGITQSPKYLFRKEGQNVTLSCEQNLNHDAMYWYRQDPGQGLRLIYYSQIVNDFQKGDIAEGYSVSREKKESFPLTVTSAQKNPTAFYLCASSRVISETQYFGPGTRLLVL.

This clone occurred a few times. V usage is TRBV30 and J usage is TRBJ2-1, with a tentative D call TRBD2 (5 bases). The CDR3 spans 13 residues. Germline CDR1 reads GTSNPN; CDR2 reads SVGIG (reference sequence). With 5 bases removed from V and 0 bases from J, the gap between germline ends came to 8 bases. CDR3 sequence (DNA): TGTGCCTGGGAGCGGAGCTCCTACAATGAGCAGTTCTTC. Protein: CAWERSSYNEQFF.

The J gene is TRBJ2-5, the V gene TRBV5-5; D gene unclear. The CDR3 has 12 residues. The germline gives CDR1 SGHKS, CDR2 YYEKEE (reference sequence). The ends were cut back, 2 bases at V and 5 bases at J, with 7 bases in the middle. CDR3 in DNA: TGTGCCAGCAGCTTCGTTCCTGAGACCCAGTACTTC. It is translated as CASSFVPETQYF.

V gene TRBV4-1 combines with J gene TRBJ1-2; possible D gene TRBD1, 5 bases. CDR1 is MGHRA and CDR2 is YSYEKL in the germline V gene. V lost 0 bases and J 7 bases, leaving 12 bases between the germline ends. CDR3 length equals 14 residues. The CDR3 region is CASSQEWGVGGYTF. The CDR3 DNA reads as TGCGCCAGCAGCCAAGAGTGGGGGGTGGGTGGCTACACCTTC.

To note about this clone: The same CDR3 is also encoded by other DNA sequences in this sample. This rearrangement joins TRBV18 to TRBJ2-7, with 9 bases lining up with TRBD1. Germline V gives CDR1 KGHSH, CDR2 LQKENI. This CDR3 spans 15 amino acids. Germline trimming cut 6 bases from V and 2 bases from J; bases unmatched to any gene: 8. Here the CDR3 reads CASSPPGQGPYEQYF. For the CDR3, the DNA is TGTGCCAGCTCCCCCCCGGGACAGGGACCCTACGAGCAGTACTTC.

Only one count was recorded for this clone. V is TRBV19 and J is TRBJ2-3; 8 nucleotides align to TRBD2. Unmatched junction bases numbered 2, after V lost 4 bases and J lost 2 bases. The germline gives CDR1 LNHDA, CDR2 SQIVND (reference sequence). The CDR3 extends over 14 amino acids. The CDR3 loop reads CASSTSGLTDTQYF. The CDR3 DNA follows: TGTGCCAGTAGTACTAGCGGGCTCACAGATACGCAGTATTTT. Based on the CDR3 plus reference TRBV19 and TRBJ2-3, the full variable domain is DGGITQSPKYLFRKEGQNVTLSCEQNLNHDAMYWYRQDPGQGLRLIYYSQIVNDFQKGDIAEGYSVSREKKESFPLTVTSAQKNPTAFYLCASSTSGLTDTQYFGPGTRLTVL.

The CDR3 DNA sequence: TGCGCCAGCAGCTCGGGACAGACTGGAAACACCATATATTTT. Its protein product is CASSSGQTGNTIYF. This rearrangement joins TRBV5-1 to TRBJ1-3; 7 nucleotides line up with TRBD1. The V gene end was trimmed by 3 bases and the J gene end by 2 bases; junction bases not matched to a gene: 2. The CDR3 has 14 residues. From germline, CDR1 is SGHRS and CDR2 YFSETQ. Looking up the rest from reference TRBV5-1 and TRBJ1-3 gives the full variable domain: KAGVTQTPRYLIKTRGQQVTLSCSPISGHRSVSWYQQTPGQGLQFLFEYFSETQRNKGNFPGRFSGRQFSNSRSEMNVSTLELGDSALYLCASSSGQTGNTIYFGEGSWLTVV.

The CDR3 spells CASTLGEGNTGELFF. The CDR3 DNA reads TGTGCCAGCACCCTCGGGGAGGGGAACACCGGGGAGCTGTTTTTT. The chain joins TRBV2 to TRBJ2-2, with TRBD2 identical over 7 bases. Germline V gives CDR1 SNHLY, CDR2 FYNNEI. Unmatched junction bases numbered 6, after V lost 7 bases and J lost 1 base. The CDR3 spans 15 residues.

The count of this clone is one. Compared with germline, one end of the junction differs, possibly owing to a read error. J is TRBJ2-2 and V is TRBV7-7, with 14 bases aligning to TRBD2. This CDR3 has 17 amino acids. In germline, CDR1 is SSHAT, CDR2 FNYEAQ (reference sequence). CDR3 amino acids: CASSLGGLAGATGELFF. Written as DNA, the CDR3 is TGTGCTAGCAGCTTAGGGGGACTAGCGGGAGCGACCGGGGAGCTGTTTTTT.